Below, 18 T cell receptor beta chains from the same sample are listed, as sequenced in a study of blood T cell repertoires in COVID-19. Clones were sequenced by immunoSEQ multiplex PCR, and TCRdb holds only the in-frame ones, with some missing. The sample consists of around 150,000 clones, around 84% of them appearing once. Sequencing was performed on peripheral blood. The source is a man between 35 and 55 years old with acute or convalescent COVID-19.

The chain links TRBV6-6 to TRBJ1-1, with D perhaps matching TRBD1 (6 bases). Trimming removed 6 bases at V and 4 bases at J, with 15 bases between. This CDR3 has 14 amino acids. Germline assignment: CDR1 MNHNY and CDR2 SVGAGI (reference sequence). The CDR3 sequence: CASRPFKQGTEAFF. The CDR3 nucleotides are TGTGCCAGCAGACCATTTAAACAGGGCACTGAAGCTTTCTTT.

This clone showed up just a few times. The rearrangement joins TRBV11-3 to TRBJ2-7; possible D gene TRBD2, 5 bases. The CDR3 extends over 13 amino acids. Germline assignment: CDR1 SGHNT and CDR2 YENEEA. With 1 base removed from V and 1 base from J, the gap between germline ends came to 5 bases. The CDR3 region is CASSLAGSYEQYF. CDR3 DNA: TGTGCCAGCAGCTTAGCGGGGTCCTACGAGCAGTACTTC.

The chain employs TRBV5-1 and TRBJ2-2, with a tentative D call TRBD1 (6 bases). CDR1 and CDR2 (germline): SGHRS, YFSETQ. The CDR3 is 15 residues long. With 3 bases removed from V and 4 bases from J, the gap between germline ends came to 13 bases. In nucleotides, the CDR3 is TGCGCCAGCAGCTCTACCGGGACAAGCACCGGGGAGCTGTTTTTT. It yields the protein CASSSTGTSTGELFF.

The chain links TRBV30 to TRBJ2-7; the match to TRBD1 covers 8 bases. This CDR3 is 14 amino acids long. The trim removed 0 bases at V and 1 base at J, leaving 2 bases unmatched. Germline CDR1 and CDR2: GTSNPN and SVGIG (reference sequence). DNA of the CDR3: TGTGCCTGGAGTGTAGGACAGGGATCCTACGAGCAGTACTTC. It codes for CAWSVGQGSYEQYF.

The chain employs TRBV30 and TRBJ1-2; D gene unclear. The CDR3 extends over 12 amino acids. Between the trimmed V and J ends, which lost 5 bases and 2 bases, there was a span of 9 bases. Germline V gene data show CDR1 as GTSNPN and CDR2 as SVGIG (reference sequence). The CDR3 sequence is CAWGRENYGYTF. CDR3 bases: TGTGCCTGGGGGAGGGAAAACTATGGCTACACCTTC.

V gene TRBV6-5 combines with J gene TRBJ2-7, with a weak D call TRBD1 (6 bases). There are 14 residues in the CDR3. Trimming cost V 4 bases and J 2 bases, with 12 bases left between them. CDR1 and CDR2 (germline): MNHEY, SVGAGI. This chain's CDR3 is CASSWGHKTYEQYF. CDR3 DNA sequence: TGTGCCAGCAGTTGGGGACATAAGACCTACGAGCAGTACTTC.

The chain joins TRBV2 to TRBJ2-7; D perhaps matches TRBD2 (5 bases). V was pared by 6 bases and J by 3 bases, with 15 bases between. CDR3 size: 14 residues. Per the germline V gene, CDR1 is SNHLY and CDR2 is FYNNEI. The CDR3 loop is CASRPGSKIYEQYF. The CDR3 nucleotides read TGTGCCAGCAGACCGGGATCAAAAATCTACGAGCAGTACTTC.

This clone was detected only a few times. The CDR3 region is CASSLRPVASNEKLFF. As DNA, the CDR3 is TGTGCCAGCAGTTTGCGACCAGTAGCATCTAATGAAAAACTGTTTTTT. The chain joins TRBV28 to TRBJ1-4; D is unclear. V lost 3 bases, J lost 3 bases, and 14 bases lay in between. CDR3 length: 16 residues. Germline CDR1 reads MDHEN; CDR2 reads SYDVKM.

This clone was detected a few times. This chain links TRBV30 with TRBJ2-5; perhaps TRBD2 as D (6 bases). The CDR3 runs to 16 residues. Germline V gene sequence: CDR1 GTSNPN, CDR2 SVGIG (reference sequence). Trimming took off 3 bases at V and 3 bases at J, with 20 bases between the two ends. Written as DNA, the CDR3 is TGTGCCTGGAGGTCAAAACTAGCCCCGAGGGAAGAGACCCAGTACTTC. Protein product: CAWRSKLAPREETQYF.

The gene calls are TRBV19 and TRBJ2-3, with a possible D match to TRBD2 (5 bases). The germline CDR1 and CDR2 sequences are LNHDA and SQIVND (reference sequence). Trimming left V 4 bases short and J 3 bases short, with 17 bases between. The CDR3 is 16 residues long. The CDR3 DNA is TGTGCCAGTAGTAAGAGGAGGCAGACCGAAACAGATACGCAGTATTTT. It is translated as CASSKRRQTETDTQYF.

This clone occurred a few times. The chain combines TRBV2 with TRBJ1-1, with TRBD1 identical over 7 bases. V lost 5 bases, J lost 4 bases, and 7 bases stayed unmatched. This CDR3 is 14 amino acids long. Germline-derived CDR1 and CDR2 are SNHLY and FYNNEI. The CDR3 coding sequence is TGTGCCAGCAGTAGACAGGGTCGGGGCACTGAAGCTTTCTTT. Its protein is CASSRQGRGTEAFF.

This chain uses TRBV10-3 with TRBJ2-1; D might be TRBD2 (6 bases). CDR3 length: 15 amino acids. V was cut by 0 bases and J by 7 bases, with 13 bases left in between. CDR1 ENHRY and CDR2 SYGVKD come from the germline V gene. CDR3 DNA: TGTGCCATCAGTGAGTCGACTAGTCCCTGGAATGAGCAGTTCTTC. It specifies CAISESTSPWNEQFF.

The chain combines TRBV7-3 with TRBJ2-1, with 12 bases lining up with TRBD2. There are 16 residues in the CDR3. Germline CDR1 is SGHTA and CDR2 is FQGTGA. The V gene end was trimmed by 0 bases and the J gene end by 8 bases; junction bases not matched to a gene: 5. CDR3 sequence reads: CASSLTPSGGAYEQFF. CDR3 nucleotides: TGTGCCAGCAGCTTAACTCCTAGCGGGGGGGCCTATGAGCAGTTCTTC.

This chain joins TRBV7-9 and TRBJ1-1; 7 bases map to TRBD1. The germline V gene encodes CDR1 SEHNR and CDR2 FQNEAQ (reference sequence). V dropped 3 bases and J dropped 3; count of bases not matched to a gene: 4. The CDR3 runs 14 residues. The CDR3 DNA sequence: TGTGCCAGCAGCTTGGGACAGTCTTACACTGAAGCTTTCTTT. Residues: CASSLGQSYTEAFF.

The rearrangement joins TRBV6-5 to TRBJ2-5, with D possibly TRBD2 on 5 matching bases. Between the trimmed V and J ends, which lost 10 bases and 7 bases, there was a span of 19 bases. CDR1 and CDR2 (germline): MNHEY, SVGAGI. This CDR3 spans 13 amino acids. The CDR3 spells CATWKLAGVTQYF. The CDR3 DNA reads TGTGCCACGTGGAAACTGGCCGGGGTGACCCAGTACTTC.

There are a few counts of this clone. The gene calls are TRBV4-2 and TRBJ1-1; no reliable D call. CDR1 and CDR2 from the germline V gene are LGHNA and YNFKEQ. The CDR3 covers 10 residues. The V end lost 11 bases, the J end lost 6 bases, and 10 bases lay between the germline ends. The CDR3 DNA sequence: TGTGCCGATATAGACTCTGAAGCTTTCTTT. Amino acids: CADIDSEAFF.

In this sample, this clone turned up once. The V gene is TRBV6-5, the J gene TRBJ1-2, with 11 bases fitting TRBD1. There are 15 residues in the CDR3. The germline gives CDR1 MNHEY, CDR2 SVGAGI. V dropped 6 bases and J dropped 1; count of bases not matched to a gene: 4. The CDR3 here is CASSPDRGRNYGYTF. The DNA for the CDR3 is TGTGCCAGCAGCCCGGACAGGGGGCGTAACTATGGCTACACCTTC.

The chain has TRBV12-3 or TRBV12-4 and TRBJ1-1; D perhaps matches TRBD1 (6 bases). Between the trimmed V and J ends, which lost 10 bases and 4 bases, there was a span of 10 bases. The CDR3 covers 11 residues. CDR3 nucleotides: TGTGCCACCCAGGGGCGCACTGAAGCTTTCTTT. This sequence encodes CATQGRTEAFF.